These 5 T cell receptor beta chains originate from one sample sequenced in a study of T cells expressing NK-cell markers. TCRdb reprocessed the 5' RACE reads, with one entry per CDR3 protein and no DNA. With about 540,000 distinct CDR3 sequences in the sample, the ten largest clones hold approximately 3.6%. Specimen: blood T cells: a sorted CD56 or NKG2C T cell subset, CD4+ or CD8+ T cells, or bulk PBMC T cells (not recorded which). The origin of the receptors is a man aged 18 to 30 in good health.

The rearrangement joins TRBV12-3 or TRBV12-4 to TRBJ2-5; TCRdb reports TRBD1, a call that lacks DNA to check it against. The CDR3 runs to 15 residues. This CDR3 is CASSRGGGSQETQYF.

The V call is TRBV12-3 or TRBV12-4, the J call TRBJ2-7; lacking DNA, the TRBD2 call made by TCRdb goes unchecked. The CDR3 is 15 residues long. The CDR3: CASSLATSGSGEQYF.

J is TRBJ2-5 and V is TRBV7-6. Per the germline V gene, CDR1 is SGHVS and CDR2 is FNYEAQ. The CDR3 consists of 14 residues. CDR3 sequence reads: CASSPYSVSETQYF.

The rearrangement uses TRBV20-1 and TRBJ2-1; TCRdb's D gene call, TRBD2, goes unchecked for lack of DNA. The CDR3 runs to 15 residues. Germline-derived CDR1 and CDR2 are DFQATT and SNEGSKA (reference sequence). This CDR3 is CSARAQRGVWNEQFF.

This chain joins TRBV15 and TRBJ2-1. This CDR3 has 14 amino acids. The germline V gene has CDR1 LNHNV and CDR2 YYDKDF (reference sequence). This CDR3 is CATSRVLDYNEQFF.